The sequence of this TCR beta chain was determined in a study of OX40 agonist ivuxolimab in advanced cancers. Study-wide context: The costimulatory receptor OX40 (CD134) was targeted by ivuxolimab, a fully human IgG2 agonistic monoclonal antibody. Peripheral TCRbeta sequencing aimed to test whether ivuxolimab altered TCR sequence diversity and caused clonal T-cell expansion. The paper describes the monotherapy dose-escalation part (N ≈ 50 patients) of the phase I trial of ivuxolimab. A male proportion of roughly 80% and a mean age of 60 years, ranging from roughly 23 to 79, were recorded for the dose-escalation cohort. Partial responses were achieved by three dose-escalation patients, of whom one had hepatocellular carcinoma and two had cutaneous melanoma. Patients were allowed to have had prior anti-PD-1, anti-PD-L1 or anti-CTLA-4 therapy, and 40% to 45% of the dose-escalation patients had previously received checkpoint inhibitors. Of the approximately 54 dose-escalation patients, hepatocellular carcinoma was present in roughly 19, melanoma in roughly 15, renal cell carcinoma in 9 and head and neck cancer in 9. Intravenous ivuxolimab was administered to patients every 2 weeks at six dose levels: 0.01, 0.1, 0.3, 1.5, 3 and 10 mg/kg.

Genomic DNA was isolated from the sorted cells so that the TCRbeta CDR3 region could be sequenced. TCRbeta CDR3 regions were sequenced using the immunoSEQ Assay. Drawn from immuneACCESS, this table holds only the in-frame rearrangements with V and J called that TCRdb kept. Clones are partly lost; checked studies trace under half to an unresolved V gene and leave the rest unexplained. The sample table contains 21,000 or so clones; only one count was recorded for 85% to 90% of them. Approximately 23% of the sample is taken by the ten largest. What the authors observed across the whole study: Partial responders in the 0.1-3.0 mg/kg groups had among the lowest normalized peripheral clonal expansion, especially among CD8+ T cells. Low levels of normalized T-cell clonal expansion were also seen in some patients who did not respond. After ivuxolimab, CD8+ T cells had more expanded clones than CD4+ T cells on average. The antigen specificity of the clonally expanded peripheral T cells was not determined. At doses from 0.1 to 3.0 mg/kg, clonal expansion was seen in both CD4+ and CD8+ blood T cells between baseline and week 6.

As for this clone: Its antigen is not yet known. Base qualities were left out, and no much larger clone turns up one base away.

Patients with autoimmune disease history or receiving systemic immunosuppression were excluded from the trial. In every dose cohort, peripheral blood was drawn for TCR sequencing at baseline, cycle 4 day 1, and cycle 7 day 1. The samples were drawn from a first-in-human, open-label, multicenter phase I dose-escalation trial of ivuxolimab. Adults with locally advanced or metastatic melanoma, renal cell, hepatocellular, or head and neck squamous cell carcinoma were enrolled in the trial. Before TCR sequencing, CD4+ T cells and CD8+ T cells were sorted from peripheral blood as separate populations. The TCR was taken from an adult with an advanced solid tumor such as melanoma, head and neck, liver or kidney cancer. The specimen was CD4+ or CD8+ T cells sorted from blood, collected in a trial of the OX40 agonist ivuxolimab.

The DNA sequence is as follows: TGTGCCAGCACCGCACTAGTGGGGGGTTACGAGCAGTACTTC. Its product reads: CASTALVGGYEQYF. The chain uses TRBV2 and TRBJ2-7; the D gene is perhaps TRBD2, on 6 matching bases. CDR1 and CDR2, per the germline V gene, are SNHLY and FYNNEI. Including the terminal cysteine and phenylalanine, the CDR3 comprises 14 residues. Solely the CDR3 DNA is kept, with 42 bases framed from the first base. V gives up 7 bases and J gives up 4 bases, and the segment between their germline ends measures 17 bases.